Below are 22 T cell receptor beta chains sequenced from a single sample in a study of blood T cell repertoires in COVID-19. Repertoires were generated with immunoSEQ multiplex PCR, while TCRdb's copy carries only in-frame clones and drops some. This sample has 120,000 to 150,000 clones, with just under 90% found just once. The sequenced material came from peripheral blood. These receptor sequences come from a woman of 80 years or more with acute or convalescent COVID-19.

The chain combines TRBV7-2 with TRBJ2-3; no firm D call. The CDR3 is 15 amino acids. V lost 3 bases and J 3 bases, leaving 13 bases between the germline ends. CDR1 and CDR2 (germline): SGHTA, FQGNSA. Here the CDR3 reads CASSFSGVGTDTQYF. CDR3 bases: TGTGCCAGCAGCTTCTCGGGTGTCGGAACAGATACGCAGTATTTT.

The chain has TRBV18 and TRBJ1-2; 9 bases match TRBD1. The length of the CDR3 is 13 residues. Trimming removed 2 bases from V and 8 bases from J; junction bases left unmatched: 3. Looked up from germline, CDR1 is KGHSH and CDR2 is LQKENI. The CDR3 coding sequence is TGTGCCAGCTCACCAGGGGACAGGGAGGGCTACACCTTC. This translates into CASSPGDREGYTF.

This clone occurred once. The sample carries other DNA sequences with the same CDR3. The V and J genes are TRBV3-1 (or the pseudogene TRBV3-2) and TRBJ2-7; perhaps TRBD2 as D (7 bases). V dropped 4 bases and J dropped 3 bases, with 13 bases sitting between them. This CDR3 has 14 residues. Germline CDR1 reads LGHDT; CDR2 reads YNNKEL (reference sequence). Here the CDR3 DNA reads TGTGCCAGCAGCCCCGGGGGGCTCAGCTACGAGCAGTACTTC. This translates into CASSPGGLSYEQYF.

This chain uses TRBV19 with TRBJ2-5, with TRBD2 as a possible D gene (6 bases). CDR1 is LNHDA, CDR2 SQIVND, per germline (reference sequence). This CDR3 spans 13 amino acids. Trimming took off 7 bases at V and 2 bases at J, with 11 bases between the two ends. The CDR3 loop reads CASNGGIQETQYF. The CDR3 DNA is TGTGCCAGTAACGGCGGGATACAAGAGACCCAGTACTTC.

CDR3 in amino acids: CASSDSHTEAFF. CDR3 sequence (DNA): TGTGCCAGCAGCGACAGTCACACTGAAGCTTTCTTT. This rearrangement joins TRBV6-2 or TRBV6-3 to TRBJ1-1, with D perhaps matching TRBD1 (5 bases). This CDR3 contains 12 residues. Trimming shortened V by 6 bases and J by 3 bases, and 8 bases separated the two germline ends. Germline V lookup: CDR1 MNHEY, CDR2 SVGEGT.

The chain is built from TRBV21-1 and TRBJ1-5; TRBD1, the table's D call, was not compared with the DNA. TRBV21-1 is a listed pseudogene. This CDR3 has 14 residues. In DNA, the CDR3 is TGTGCCAGCACTAACAGGGGGAGCAATCAGCCCCAGCATTTT. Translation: CASTNRGSNQPQHF.

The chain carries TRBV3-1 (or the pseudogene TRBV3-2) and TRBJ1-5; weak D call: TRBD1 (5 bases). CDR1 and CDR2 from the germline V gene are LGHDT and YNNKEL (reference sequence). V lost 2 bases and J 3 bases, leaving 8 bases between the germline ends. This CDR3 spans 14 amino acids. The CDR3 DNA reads TGTGCCAGCAGCCAATCAGGGTTCAATCAGCCCCAGCATTTT. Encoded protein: CASSQSGFNQPQHF.

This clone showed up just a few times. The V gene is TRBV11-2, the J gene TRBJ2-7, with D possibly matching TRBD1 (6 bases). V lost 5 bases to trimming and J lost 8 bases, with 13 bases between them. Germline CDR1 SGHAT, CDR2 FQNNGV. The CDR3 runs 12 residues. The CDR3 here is CASSRDRFKQYF. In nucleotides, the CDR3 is TGTGCCAGCAGCCGTGACAGGTTTAAGCAGTACTTC.

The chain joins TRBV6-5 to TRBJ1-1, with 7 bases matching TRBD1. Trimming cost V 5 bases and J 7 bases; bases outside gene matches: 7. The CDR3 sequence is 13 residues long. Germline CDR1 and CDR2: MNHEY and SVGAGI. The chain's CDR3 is CASSRDRVGEAFF. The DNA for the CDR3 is TGTGCCAGCAGTAGAGACAGGGTGGGTGAAGCTTTCTTT.

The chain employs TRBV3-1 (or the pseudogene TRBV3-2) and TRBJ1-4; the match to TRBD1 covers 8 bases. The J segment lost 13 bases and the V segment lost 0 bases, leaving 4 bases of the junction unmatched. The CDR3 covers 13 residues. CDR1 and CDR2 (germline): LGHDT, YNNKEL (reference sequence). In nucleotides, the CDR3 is TGTGCCAGCAGCCAAGAAGGGACAGGCCGACTGTTTTTT. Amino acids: CASSQEGTGRLFF.

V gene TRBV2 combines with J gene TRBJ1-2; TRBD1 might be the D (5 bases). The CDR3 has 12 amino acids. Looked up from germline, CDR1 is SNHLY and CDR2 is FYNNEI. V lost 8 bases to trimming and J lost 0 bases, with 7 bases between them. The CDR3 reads CASGASNYGYTF. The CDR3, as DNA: TGTGCCAGCGGGGCCTCTAACTATGGCTACACCTTC.

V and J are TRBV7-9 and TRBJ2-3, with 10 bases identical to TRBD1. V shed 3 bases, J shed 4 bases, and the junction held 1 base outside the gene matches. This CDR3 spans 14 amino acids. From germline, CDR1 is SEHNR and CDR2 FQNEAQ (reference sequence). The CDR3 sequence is CASSFGQGADTQYF. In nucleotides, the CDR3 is TGTGCCAGCAGCTTCGGACAGGGGGCAGATACGCAGTATTTT.

CDR3 nucleotide sequence: TGTGCCAGCAGCCCAAGCCTGACAGTGCGGAATTCACCCCTCCACTTT. Its translation is CASSPSLTVRNSPLHF. The genes are TRBV11-2 and TRBJ1-6; TRBD1 is a possible D gene (5 bases). Germline-derived CDR1 and CDR2 are SGHAT and FQNNGV. The CDR3 totals 16 residues. V was trimmed by 5 bases and J by 7 bases, leaving 18 bases between them.

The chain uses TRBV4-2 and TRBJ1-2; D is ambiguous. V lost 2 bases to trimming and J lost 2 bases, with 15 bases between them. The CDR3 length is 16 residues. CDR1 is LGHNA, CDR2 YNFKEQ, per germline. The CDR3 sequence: CASSQSAGPGNYGYTF. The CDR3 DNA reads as TGTGCCAGCAGCCAATCTGCCGGACCGGGAAACTATGGCTACACCTTC.

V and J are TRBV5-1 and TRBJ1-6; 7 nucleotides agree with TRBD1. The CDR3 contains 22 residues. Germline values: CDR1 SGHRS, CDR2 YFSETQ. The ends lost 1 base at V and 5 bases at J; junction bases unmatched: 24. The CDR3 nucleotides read TGCGCCAGCAGCTTGTGTATGAACGGACAGGAATCTCCCAAGGTAAATAATTCACCCCTCCACTTT. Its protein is CASSLCMNGQESPKVNNSPLHF.

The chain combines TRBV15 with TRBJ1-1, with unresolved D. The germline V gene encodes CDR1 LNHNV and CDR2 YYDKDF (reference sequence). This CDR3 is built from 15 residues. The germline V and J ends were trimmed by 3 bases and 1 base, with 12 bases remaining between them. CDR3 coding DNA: TGTGCCACCAGCAGTGACCGAGGATCGAACACTGAAGCTTTCTTT. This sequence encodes CATSSDRGSNTEAFF.

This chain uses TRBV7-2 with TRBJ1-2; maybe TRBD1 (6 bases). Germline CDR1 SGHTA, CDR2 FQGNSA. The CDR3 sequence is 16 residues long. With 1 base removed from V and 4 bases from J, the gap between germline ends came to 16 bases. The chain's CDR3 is CASSLEVVGASYGYTF. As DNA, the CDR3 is TGTGCCAGCAGCTTAGAGGTAGTGGGGGCGAGCTATGGCTACACCTTC.

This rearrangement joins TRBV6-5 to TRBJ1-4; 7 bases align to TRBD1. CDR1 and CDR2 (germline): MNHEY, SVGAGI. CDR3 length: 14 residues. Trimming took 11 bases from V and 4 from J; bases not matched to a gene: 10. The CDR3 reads CAGRRDSLNEKLFF. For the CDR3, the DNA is TGTGCCGGACGGCGGGACAGTCTTAATGAAAAACTGTTTTTT.

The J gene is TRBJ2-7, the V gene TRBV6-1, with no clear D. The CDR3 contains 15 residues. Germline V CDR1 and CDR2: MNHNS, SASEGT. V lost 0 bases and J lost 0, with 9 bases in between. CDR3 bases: TGTGCCAGCAGTGAAGCGCTGAGGCTCTCCTACGAGCAGTACTTC. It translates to CASSEALRLSYEQYF.

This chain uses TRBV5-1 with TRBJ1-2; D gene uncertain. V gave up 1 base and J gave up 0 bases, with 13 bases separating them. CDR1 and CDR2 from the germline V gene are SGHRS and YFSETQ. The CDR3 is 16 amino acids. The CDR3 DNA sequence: TGCGCCAGCAGCTTGTGGGGAGGAGGATCTAACTATGGCTACACCTTC. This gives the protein CASSLWGGGSNYGYTF.

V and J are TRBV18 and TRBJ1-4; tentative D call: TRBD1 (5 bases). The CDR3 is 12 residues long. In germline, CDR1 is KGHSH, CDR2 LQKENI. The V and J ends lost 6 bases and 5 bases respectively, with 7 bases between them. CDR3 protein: CASSRTNEKLFF. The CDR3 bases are TGTGCCAGCTCGCGGACAAATGAAAAACTGTTTTTT.

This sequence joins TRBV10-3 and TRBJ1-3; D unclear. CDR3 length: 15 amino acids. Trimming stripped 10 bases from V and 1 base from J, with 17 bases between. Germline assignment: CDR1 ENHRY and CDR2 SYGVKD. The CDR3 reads CATRALRESGNTIYF. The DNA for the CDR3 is TGTGCCACCAGAGCGTTACGGGAATCTGGAAACACCATATATTTT.